The 18 T cell receptor beta chains presented below share a single source sample, sequenced in a study of B cell selection in AIRE deficiency. The sorted conventional CD4 T cells were gated as CD4+CD127+. Assay used: immunoSEQ multiplex PCR; TCRdb lists only in-frame clones, some missing. Among fewer than 30,000 clones, approximately 96% were seen once, and the ten largest hold approximately 0.2%. Sequencing input: conventional CD4+ T cells sorted from PBMCs. All receptors derive from a human donor with AIRE deficiency.

The chain joins TRBV4-1 to TRBJ2-6; 8 bases are shared with TRBD1. The CDR3 consists of 18 residues. Germline lookup yields CDR1 MGHRA and CDR2 YSYEKL. Trimming cost V 4 bases and J 0 bases; bases outside gene matches: 8. CDR3 loop: CASSPAGTGPSGANVLTF. The CDR3 DNA is TGCGCCAGCAGCCCAGCCGGGACAGGTCCCTCTGGGGCCAACGTCCTGACTTTC.

V and J are TRBV5-8 and TRBJ1-1, with D tentatively TRBD1 (6 bases). The CDR3 sequence is 16 residues long. Per germline, CDR1 SGHTS and CDR2 YDEGEE. The germline V and J ends were trimmed by 0 bases and 0 bases, with 12 bases remaining between them. The CDR3 sequence: CASSLGFGGVNTEAFF. The CDR3 nucleotides read TGTGCCAGCAGCTTGGGTTTCGGGGGCGTGAACACTGAAGCTTTCTTT.

The rearrangement joins TRBV7-6 to TRBJ2-1; no clear D. The CDR3 runs to 16 residues. Germline V lookup: CDR1 SGHVS, CDR2 FNYEAQ. Trimming left V 2 bases short and J 7 bases short, with 18 bases between. As DNA, the CDR3 is TGTGCCAGCAGCTTATCCCCTGGGTATCTGGGGAATGAGCAGTTCTTC. Protein sequence: CASSLSPGYLGNEQFF. Full variable domain (missing parts from reference TRBV7-6 and TRBJ2-1): GAGVSQSPRYKVTKRGQDVALRCDPISGHVSLYWYRQALGQGPEFLTYFNYEAQQDKSGLPNDRFSAERPEGSISTLTIQRTEQRDSAMYRCASSLSPGYLGNEQFFGPGTRLTVL.

V usage is TRBV7-2 and J usage is TRBJ2-4; D possibly corresponds to TRBD2 (5 bases). This CDR3 spans 17 amino acids. The ends were cut back, 5 bases at V and 0 bases at J, with 17 bases in the middle. CDR1 SGHTA and CDR2 FQGNSA come from the germline V gene. CDR3 loop: CASSRGLGILAKNIQYF. In DNA, the CDR3 is TGTGCCAGCAGCAGAGGGCTAGGGATCCTAGCCAAAAACATTCAGTACTTC.

The V gene is TRBV28, the J gene TRBJ2-5; D remains ambiguous. Germline CDR1 and CDR2: MDHEN and SYDVKM. The CDR3 is made up of 13 amino acids. Trimming took 7 bases from V and 2 from J, leaving 11 bases between them. The CDR3 loop reads CASTGMIQETQYF. The CDR3 nucleotides are TGTGCCAGCACTGGGATGATACAAGAGACCCAGTACTTC. Based on the CDR3 plus reference TRBV28 and TRBJ2-5, the full variable domain is DVKVTQSSRYLVKRTGEKVFLECVQDMDHENMFWYRQDPGLGLRLIYFSYDVKMKEKGDIPEGYSVSREKKERFSLILESASTNQTSMYLCASTGMIQETQYFGPGTRLLVL.

The rearrangement uses TRBV7-2 and TRBJ2-7; D is unresolved. The CDR3 spans 13 residues. The germline V gene has CDR1 SGHTA and CDR2 FQGNSA. Trimming took 6 bases from V and 4 from J, leaving 13 bases between them. The CDR3 DNA reads as TGTGCCAGCAGTTTCAGAGGCCTTTACGAGCAGTACTTC. Its translation: CASSFRGLYEQYF. Full variable domain (missing parts from reference TRBV7-2 and TRBJ2-7): GAGVSQSPSNKVTEKGKDVELRCDPISGHTALYWYRQSLGQGLEFLIYFQGNSAPDKSGLPSDRFSAERTGGSVSTLTIQRTQQEDSAVYLCASSFRGLYEQYFGPGTRLTVT.

This sequence joins TRBV5-1 and TRBJ2-2; possibly TRBD1 or TRBD2 for D (5 bases each). There are 14 residues in the CDR3. CDR1 SGHRS and CDR2 YFSETQ come from the germline V gene. V was pared by 7 bases and J by 1 base, with 11 bases between. The chain's CDR3 is CASASGGNTGELFF. CDR3 DNA sequence: TGCGCCAGCGCAAGTGGGGGGAACACCGGGGAGCTGTTTTTT. The variable domain in full, completed from reference TRBV5-1 and TRBJ2-2, reads KAGVTQTPRYLIKTRGQQVTLSCSPISGHRSVSWYQQTPGQGLQFLFEYFSETQRNKGNFPGRFSGRQFSNSRSEMNVSTLELGDSALYLCASASGGNTGELFFGEGSRLTVL.

The rearrangement joins TRBV28 to TRBJ1-5, with 7 bases that match TRBD1. This CDR3 spans 17 amino acids. The V gene end was trimmed by 2 bases and the J gene end by 5 bases; junction bases not matched to a gene: 12. Per the germline V gene, CDR1 is MDHEN and CDR2 is SYDVKM. For the CDR3, the DNA is TGTGCCAGCAGTTTACCCACCGGGACAGTAACCCATCAGCCCCAGCATTTT. This translates into CASSLPTGTVTHQPQHF.

This sequence joins TRBV10-3 and TRBJ1-2, with D hard to call. V was shortened by 6 bases and J by 4 bases, with 15 bases between the two germline ends. The CDR3 is 14 residues long. Germline CDR1 ENHRY, CDR2 SYGVKD. Here the CDR3 DNA reads TGTGCCATCAGGGGAGACGGCCTTATCTATGGCTACACCTTC. Residues: CAIRGDGLIYGYTF.

The genes are TRBV15 and TRBJ2-6; the D call may be TRBD1 or TRBD2 (5 bases each). The CDR3 is 19 residues long. Trimming removed 0 bases at V and 0 bases at J, with 15 bases between. Germline V CDR1 and CDR2: LNHNV, YYDKDF (reference sequence). CDR3: CATSRERTGPGSGANVLTF. The CDR3 nucleotides read TGTGCCACCAGCAGAGAACGGACGGGGCCTGGCTCTGGGGCCAACGTCCTGACTTTC.

This sequence joins TRBV12-5 and TRBJ2-3, with a tentative D call TRBD1 (5 bases). The CDR3 runs 13 residues. Germline V gives CDR1 LGHNT, CDR2 FRNRAP. V lost 6 bases to trimming and J lost 2 bases, with 9 bases between them. The CDR3 is CASGDRYTDTQYF. CDR3 sequence (DNA): TGTGCTAGTGGCGACAGATACACAGATACGCAGTATTTT. Based on the CDR3 plus reference TRBV12-5 and TRBJ2-3, the full variable domain is DARVTQTPRHKVTEMGQEVTMRCQPILGHNTVFWYRQTMMQGLELLAYFRNRAPLDDSGMPKDRFSAEMPDATLATLKIQPSEPRDSAVYFCASGDRYTDTQYFGPGTRLTVL.

DNA of the CDR3: TGTGCCAGCAGAGGAAGGGTCTTCAATGAAAAACTGTTTTTT. Translation: CASRGRVFNEKLFF. The rearrangement uses TRBV25-1 and TRBJ1-4; D is ambiguous. The V end lost 6 bases, the J end lost 5 bases, and 13 bases lay between the germline ends. Germline V CDR1 and CDR2: MGHDK, SYGVNS. The CDR3 consists of 14 residues.

DNA for the CDR3: TGTGCCAGCAGTTTACCGGGACTAGCTGCCCTCTACGAGCAGTACTTC. Translated, it gives CASSLPGLAALYEQYF. The chain uses TRBV6-6 and TRBJ2-7; 9 nucleotides line up with TRBD2. Germline CDR1 and CDR2: MNHNY and SVGAGI (reference sequence). Losses at the gene ends were 4 bases for V and 3 bases for J; bases not matched to a gene: 10. This CDR3 comprises 16 residues.

This chain joins TRBV10-3 and TRBJ1-5, with a weak D call TRBD1 (6 bases). The ends were cut back, 6 bases at V and 4 bases at J, with 10 bases in the middle. The CDR3 is made up of 13 amino acids. CDR1 is ENHRY, CDR2 SYGVKD, per germline. The CDR3 protein is CAIRQGTNQPQHF. The CDR3 DNA is TGTGCCATCAGACAGGGCACAAATCAGCCCCAGCATTTT.

The V and J genes are TRBV5-1 and TRBJ2-3, with D possibly TRBD1 on 6 matching bases. Germline-derived CDR1 and CDR2 are SGHRS and YFSETQ. V lost 2 bases to trimming and J lost 5 bases, with 18 bases between them. The CDR3 is 16 amino acids. The CDR3, as DNA: TGCGCCAGCAGCTTCATCGAACAGGGTACGGGAGATACGCAGTATTTT. Its translation is CASSFIEQGTGDTQYF.

This sequence joins TRBV5-1 and TRBJ2-1; D is perhaps TRBD1 or TRBD2 (5 bases each). V lost 0 bases and J lost 8, with 15 bases in between. CDR1 SGHRS and CDR2 YFSETQ come from the germline V gene. The CDR3 length is 15 residues. CDR3 amino acids: CASSLGAGGRDEQFF. The CDR3 DNA follows: TGCGCCAGCAGCTTGGGGGCTGGGGGTCGAGATGAGCAGTTCTTC. The full variable domain, its missing parts supplied by reference TRBV5-1 and TRBJ2-1, is KAGVTQTPRYLIKTRGQQVTLSCSPISGHRSVSWYQQTPGQGLQFLFEYFSETQRNKGNFPGRFSGRQFSNSRSEMNVSTLELGDSALYLCASSLGAGGRDEQFFGPGTRLTVL.

The V call is TRBV28, the J call TRBJ1-2; 7 nucleotides agree with TRBD1. There are 13 residues in the CDR3. Trimming cost V 6 bases and J 4 bases; bases outside gene matches: 5. From germline, CDR1 is MDHEN and CDR2 SYDVKM. In DNA form, the CDR3 reads TGTGCCAGCAGGTCGGACAGGATCTATGGCTACACCTTC. Protein sequence: CASRSDRIYGYTF.

This clone occurred once. J is TRBJ2-5 and V is TRBV15; D is perhaps TRBD1 (6 bases). The CDR3 is 13 residues long. Trimming took off 3 bases at V and 7 bases at J, with 12 bases between the two ends. Germline V gene data show CDR1 as LNHNV and CDR2 as YYDKDF (reference sequence). The CDR3 DNA follows: TGTGCCACCAGCAGGCAAAGAGGGGGGACCCAGTACTTC. Its protein is CATSRQRGGTQYF.